The rows below give T cell receptor beta chains drawn from one sample of a study of tumor and adjacent non-tumor tissue in lung cancer. A single record per CDR3 protein comes from TCRdb applying MiXCR to the multiplex PCR reads. The sample includes over 110,000 distinct CDR3 sequences, roughly 70% of them seen just once. Sequenced: lung tumor tissue. The receptors here all came from a man aged 55 to 70 with small cell lung cancer. Both conserved end residues are part of each CDR3. The order of the fields is D gene, clone size, V gene, CDR3 protein. The D gene is left open where the match is weak. Expanded clones get a size class; other rows say once, few or many, or leave the size out.

d_gene: -; abundance: -; v_gene: TRBV5-6; CDR3aa: CASSVTLNTEAFF
d_gene: -; abundance: -; v_gene: TRBV6-5; CDR3aa: CASSCSVESSYNEQFF
d_gene: -; abundance: once; v_gene: TRBV11-2; CDR3aa: CASSLASSDSREQYF
d_gene: -; abundance: once; v_gene: TRBV5-5; CDR3aa: CASSLDDGGLAEQYF
d_gene: -; abundance: -; v_gene: TRBV11-2; CDR3aa: CASSLGSDPTYGQYF
d_gene: -; abundance: medium-sized; v_gene: TRBV11-2; CDR3aa: CASSLDRDTQYF
d_gene: TRBD2; abundance: -; v_gene: TRBV11-2; CDR3aa: CASSLGPGDYNNERFF
d_gene: TRBD2; abundance: -; v_gene: TRBV20-1; CDR3aa: CNARATSGSRTYTQYF
d_gene: -; abundance: many; v_gene: TRBV28; CDR3aa: CASSFGGLRTDTQYF
d_gene: -; abundance: -; v_gene: TRBV20-1; CDR3aa: CSAATLLVSGDEEYF
d_gene: -; abundance: medium-sized; v_gene: TRBV6-5; CDR3aa: CASSYSIRLANTGELFF
d_gene: -; abundance: -; v_gene: TRBV20-1; CDR3aa: CSASPLGLAKNIQYF
d_gene: TRBD1; abundance: -; v_gene: TRBV20-1; CDR3aa: CSAPGQGRTEAFF
d_gene: -; abundance: -; v_gene: TRBV5-4; CDR3aa: CASSSFGGSGGSGANVLTF
d_gene: TRBD2; abundance: -; v_gene: TRBV5-6; CDR3aa: CASSPGTSGGREQYF
d_gene: TRBD1; abundance: few; v_gene: TRBV20-1; CDR3aa: CSARDRRGLTEAFF
d_gene: -; abundance: -; v_gene: TRBV11-3; CDR3aa: CASTQQGYYEQYF
d_gene: -; abundance: -; v_gene: TRBV6-5; CDR3aa: CASNPVGANNQPQHF